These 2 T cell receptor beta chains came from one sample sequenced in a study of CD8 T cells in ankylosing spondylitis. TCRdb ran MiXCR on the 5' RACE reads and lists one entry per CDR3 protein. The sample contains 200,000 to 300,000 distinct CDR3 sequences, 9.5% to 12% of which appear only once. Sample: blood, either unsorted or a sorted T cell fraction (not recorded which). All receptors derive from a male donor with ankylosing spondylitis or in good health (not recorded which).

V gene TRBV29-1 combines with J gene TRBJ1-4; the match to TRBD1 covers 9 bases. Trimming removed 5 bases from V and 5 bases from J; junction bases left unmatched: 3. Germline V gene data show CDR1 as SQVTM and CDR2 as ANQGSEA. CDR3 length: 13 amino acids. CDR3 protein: CSVPGTGNEKLFF. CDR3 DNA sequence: TGCAGCGTTCCCGGGACAGGGAATGAAAAACTGTTTTTT.

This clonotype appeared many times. CDR3 protein: CATSRDKRTGLRTEAFF. CDR3 DNA sequence: TGTGCCACCAGCAGAGATAAACGGACAGGGTTACGTACTGAAGCTTTCTTT. V is TRBV15 and J is TRBJ1-1, with 8 bases identical to TRBD1. V gave up 0 bases and J gave up 5 bases; unmatched junction bases: 11. The CDR3 runs to 17 residues. Germline CDR1 LNHNV, CDR2 YYDKDF (reference sequence).